The rows below give T cell receptor beta chains drawn from one sample of a study of T cells after yellow fever vaccination. TCRdb reprocessed the 5' RACE reads via MiXCR and lists one record per CDR3 protein. Here the sample spans under 550,000 distinct CDR3 sequences, less than 25% being singletons. Sequenced material: PBMCs, taken approximately 22 days after the first yellow fever vaccination. These receptors all come from a man between 18 and 35 years old who received the YFV17D yellow fever vaccine. The CDR3 runs from the conserved cysteine through the conserved F or W. The order of the fields is V gene, D gene, clone size, J gene, CDR3 length, CDR3 DNA, CDR3 protein. A D gene is named only where the DNA matches it firmly. Not every row has a clone size; where given, it reads once, few, many or a size class.

>TRBV27|-|few|TRBJ2-1|12
TGTGCCAGCGGGACCGCTGGGAATGAGCAGTTCTTC
CASGTAGNEQFF
>TRBV10-3|TRBD1|-|TRBJ1-5|15
TGTGCCATCAGTGAGAGGGACAGGAGCAATCAGCCCCAGCATTTT
CAISERDRSNQPQHF
>TRBV7-2|TRBD2|-|TRBJ2-3|14
TGTGCCAGCAGCTCCGGGGGGGCCCTAGATACGCAGTATTTT
CASSSGGALDTQYF
>TRBV7-9|-|-|TRBJ2-2|17
TGTGCCAGCAGCCCCCGTCGTATAGGGGAGAGTACCGGGGAGCTGTTTTTT
CASSPRRIGESTGELFF
>TRBV7-6|-|once|TRBJ1-1|10
TGTGCCAGCAGCTTGCATGAAGCTTTCTTT
CASSLHEAFF
>TRBV28|-|few|TRBJ2-5|13
TGTGCCACCTCCGGGCCAGGGCAAGAGACCCAGTACTTC
CATSGPGQETQYF
>TRBV19|TRBD1|-|TRBJ2-4|13
TGTGCCAGTTACGGGACAGACAAAAACATTCAGTACTTC
CASYGTDKNIQYF
>TRBV5-1|-|few|TRBJ2-5|16
TGCGCCAGCAGCCGAGGGTCCAGCGGATCTCAAGAGACCCAGTACTTC
CASSRGSSGSQETQYF
>TRBV7-8|-|-|TRBJ2-3|14
TGTGCCATGGGCACTGGGCATGGCGCAGATACGCAGTATTTT
CAMGTGHGADTQYF
>TRBV4-1|TRBD1|-|TRBJ1-2|16
TGCGCCAGCAGCCAAGATTGGACAGGGCCCAACTATGGCTACACCTTC
CASSQDWTGPNYGYTF